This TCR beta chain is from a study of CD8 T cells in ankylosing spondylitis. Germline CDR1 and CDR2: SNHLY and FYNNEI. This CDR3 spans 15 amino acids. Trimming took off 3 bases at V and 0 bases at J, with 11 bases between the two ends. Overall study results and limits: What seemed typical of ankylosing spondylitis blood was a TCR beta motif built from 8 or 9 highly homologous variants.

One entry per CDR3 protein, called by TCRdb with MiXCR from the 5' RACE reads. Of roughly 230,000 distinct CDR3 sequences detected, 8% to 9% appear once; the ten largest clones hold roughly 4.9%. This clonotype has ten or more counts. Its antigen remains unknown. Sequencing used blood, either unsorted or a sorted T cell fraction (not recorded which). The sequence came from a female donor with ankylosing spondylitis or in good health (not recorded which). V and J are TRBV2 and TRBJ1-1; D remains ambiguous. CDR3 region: CASSEYLLMNTEAFF. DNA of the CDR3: TGTGCCAGCAGTGAGTACCTTCTCATGAACACTGAAGCTTTCTTT.